Below, 12 T cell receptor beta chains from the same sample are listed, as sequenced in a study of monozygotic twins with inflammatory bowel disease. TCRdb re-analyzed the 5' RACE reads; it lists each CDR3 protein once, without DNA. The specimen's table records hundreds of thousands of distinct CDR3 sequences. The source material was blood. Receptors were obtained from a human donor with ulcerative colitis or Crohn's disease, or a healthy co-twin of an affected twin (not recorded which).

This chain links TRBV7-3 with TRBJ2-1; TCRdb calls TRBD1, which cannot be checked without DNA. In germline, CDR1 is SGHTA, CDR2 FQGTGA. The CDR3 consists of 13 residues. This CDR3 reads CASSLTGGSEQFF.

The rearrangement joins TRBV28 to TRBJ2-5; as DNA is missing, the TRBD1 call by TCRdb cannot be tested. Germline CDR1 reads MDHEN; CDR2 reads SYDVKM. CDR3 length equals 16 residues. CDR3 protein: CASSLLGTGAQETQYF.

The chain combines TRBV3-1 with TRBJ1-5; TCRdb designates TRBD1, a call that cannot be tested without DNA. The CDR3 covers 15 residues. Per the germline V gene, CDR1 is LGHDT and CDR2 is YNNKEL (reference sequence). The CDR3 sequence is CASSQGQGWNQPQHF.

The chain uses TRBV7-6 and TRBJ1-3; without DNA, the TCRdb call of TRBD1 cannot be checked. In germline, CDR1 is SGHVS, CDR2 FNYEAQ. The CDR3 runs to 20 residues. This CDR3 reads CASSLAPGTESRLSGNTIYF. Based on the CDR3 plus reference TRBV7-6 and TRBJ1-3, the full variable domain is GAGVSQSPRYKVTKRGQDVALRCDPISGHVSLYWYRQALGQGPEFLTYFNYEAQQDKSGLPNDRFSAERPEGSISTLTIQRTEQRDSAMYRCASSLAPGTESRLSGNTIYFGEGSWLTVV.

The J gene is TRBJ2-3, the V gene TRBV7-2. The CDR3 runs 12 residues. Looked up from germline, CDR1 is SGHTA and CDR2 is FQGNSA. CDR3 in amino acids: CASRLGVDTQYF.

V is TRBV4-3 and J is TRBJ2-7. CDR3 length: 14 residues. Germline-derived CDR1 and CDR2 are LGHNA and YSLEER. CDR3 loop: CASSQEQGPYEQYF.

This chain uses TRBV5-1 with TRBJ2-3. From germline, CDR1 is SGHRS and CDR2 YFSETQ. This CDR3 region has 16 residues. CDR3 sequence: CASSLAGRVSTDTQYF.

The gene calls are TRBV7-2 and TRBJ2-1; TCRdb calls TRBD1, which cannot be checked without DNA. Germline-derived CDR1 and CDR2 are SGHTA and FQGNSA. The CDR3 sequence is 14 residues long. CDR3 residues: CASSLWDRNNEQFF.

The V call is TRBV20-1, the J call TRBJ2-5. The CDR3 consists of 12 residues. From germline, CDR1 is DFQATT and CDR2 SNEGSKA (reference sequence). CDR3 protein: CSARQLQETQYF.

The J gene is TRBJ1-1, the V gene TRBV4-1. The CDR3 spans 20 residues. The germline V gene has CDR1 MGHRA and CDR2 YSYEKL. The CDR3 reads CASSQVVHSRGLTGNTEAFF.

V gene TRBV5-1 combines with J gene TRBJ1-1; TCRdb's D call, TRBD1, is unchecked because there is no DNA. The CDR3 sequence is 15 residues long. Germline CDR1 and CDR2: SGHRS and YFSETQ. CDR3 residues: CASSLTRESNTEAFF.

The chain is built from TRBV11-1 and TRBJ2-3; TCRdb picks TRBD2, but there is no DNA to check that call. In germline, CDR1 is SGHAT, CDR2 FQDESV (reference sequence). The CDR3 is made up of 16 amino acids. The CDR3 sequence is CASSQPGTTLFDTQYF. Together with reference TRBV11-1 and TRBJ2-3, the CDR3 gives the full variable domain: EAEVAQSPRYKITEKSQAVAFWCDPISGHATLYWYRQILGQGPELLVQFQDESVVDDSQLPKDRFSAERLKGVDSTLKIQPAELGDSAMYLCASSQPGTTLFDTQYFGPGTRLTVL.